This record covers a single TCR beta chain. Its antigen is not known. Unrecorded immune exposure was likely among donors, who were nominally healthy when sampled. Trimming took off 3 bases at V and 1 base at J, with 7 bases between the two ends. Germline-derived CDR1 and CDR2 are SGHKS and YYEKEE (reference sequence). This CDR3 spans 13 amino acids. These data originate in a study of cytomegalovirus exposure and HLA in healthy donors. The study, taken as a whole, reports: Earlier results showed most TCR beta V segments being productive about 87% or about 30% of the time.

A multiplex PCR was run with 60 Vbeta primers and 13 Jbeta primers. Data came from immunoSEQ multiplex PCR; TCRdb stores just in-frame clones and leaves some out. The sample spans approximately 130,000 clones; the ten largest clones claim roughly 2%. The TCR originated in a woman aged 55 to 70 in good health and CMV-seronegative. Sequenced input: PBMCs. The chain joins TRBV5-5 to TRBJ1-1; D not resolved. CDR3 residues: CASSWAENTEAFF. CDR3 in DNA: TGTGCCAGCAGCTGGGCTGAGAACACTGAAGCTTTCTTT.